This T cell receptor (beta chain) was identified in a study of blood T cell repertoires in COVID-19. The wider study: PBMCs, B-cell-depleted T cells, or T cells were the source of the cDNA or gDNA that made up the material.

Participants reported their clinical history, and cohort assignment relied on those reports. Libraries were prepared by immunoSEQ multiplex PCR; TCRdb keeps only in-frame clonotypes and omits some of them. The table records approximately 390,000 clones, approximately 88% of them present only once. Germline assignment: CDR1 KGHSH and CDR2 LQKENI. The CDR3 contains 15 residues. V was trimmed by 8 bases and J by 0 bases, leaving 17 bases between them. The TCR originated in a woman between 40 and 55 years old with acute COVID-19. Material: PBMCs or T cells enriched from blood (not recorded which). The chain has TRBV18 and TRBJ2-7; TRBD2 is a possible D gene (6 bases). CDR3 sequence: CASRGLSGFSYEQYF. As DNA, the CDR3 is TGTGCCAGCCGGGGACTCTCAGGGTTCTCCTACGAGCAGTACTTC.